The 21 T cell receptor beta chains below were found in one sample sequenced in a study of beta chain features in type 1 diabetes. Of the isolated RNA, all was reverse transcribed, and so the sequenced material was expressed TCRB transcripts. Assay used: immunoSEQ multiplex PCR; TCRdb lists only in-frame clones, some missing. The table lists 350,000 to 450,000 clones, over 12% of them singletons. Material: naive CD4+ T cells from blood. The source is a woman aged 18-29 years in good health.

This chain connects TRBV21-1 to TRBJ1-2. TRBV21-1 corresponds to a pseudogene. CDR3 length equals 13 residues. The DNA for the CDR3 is TGTGCCAGCAGCTTGGGAGCGGGGAATGGCTACACCTTC. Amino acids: CASSLGAGNGYTF.

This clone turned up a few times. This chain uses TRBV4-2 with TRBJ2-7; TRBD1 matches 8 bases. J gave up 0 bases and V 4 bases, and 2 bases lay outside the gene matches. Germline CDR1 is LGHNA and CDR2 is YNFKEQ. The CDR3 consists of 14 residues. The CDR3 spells CASSRTGSSYEQYF. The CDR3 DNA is TGTGCCAGCAGCCGGACAGGGAGCTCCTACGAGCAGTACTTC.

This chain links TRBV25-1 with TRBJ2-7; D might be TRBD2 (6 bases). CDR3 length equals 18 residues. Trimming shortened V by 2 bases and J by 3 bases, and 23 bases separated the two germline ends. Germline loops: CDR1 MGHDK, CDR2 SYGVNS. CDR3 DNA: TGTGCCAGCAGTGAAAGCGGGCGTCTAAGCGGCAGATTCTACGAGCAGTACTTC. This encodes CASSESGRLSGRFYEQYF.

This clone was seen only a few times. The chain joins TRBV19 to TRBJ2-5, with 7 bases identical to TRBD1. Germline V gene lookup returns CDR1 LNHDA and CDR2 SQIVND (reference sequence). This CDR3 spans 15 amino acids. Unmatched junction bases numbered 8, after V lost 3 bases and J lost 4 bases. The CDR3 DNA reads TGTGCCAGTAGTATCCGGGACAGTGCTCCAGAGACCCAGTACTTC. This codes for CASSIRDSAPETQYF.

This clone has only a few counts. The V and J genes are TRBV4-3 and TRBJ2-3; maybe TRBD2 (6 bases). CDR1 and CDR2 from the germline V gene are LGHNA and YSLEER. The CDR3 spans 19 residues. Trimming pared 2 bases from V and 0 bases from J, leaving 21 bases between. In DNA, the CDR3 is TGCGCCAGCAGCCAAACGATATCCCGGGGTAGCGGAAGCACAGATACGCAGTATTTT. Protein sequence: CASSQTISRGSGSTDTQYF.

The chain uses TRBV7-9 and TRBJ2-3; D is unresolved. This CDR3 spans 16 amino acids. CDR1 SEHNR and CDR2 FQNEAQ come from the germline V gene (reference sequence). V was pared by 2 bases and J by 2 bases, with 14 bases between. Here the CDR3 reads CASSLRRSQSTDTQYF. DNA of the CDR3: TGTGCCAGCAGCTTACGTAGGTCACAGTCCACAGATACGCAGTATTTT.

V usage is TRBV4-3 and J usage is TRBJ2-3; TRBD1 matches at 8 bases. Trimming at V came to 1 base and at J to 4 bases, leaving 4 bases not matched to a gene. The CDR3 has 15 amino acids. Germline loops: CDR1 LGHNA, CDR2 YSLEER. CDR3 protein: CASSQGDRIADTQYF. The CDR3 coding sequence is TGCGCCAGCAGCCAAGGGGACAGGATCGCAGATACGCAGTATTTT.

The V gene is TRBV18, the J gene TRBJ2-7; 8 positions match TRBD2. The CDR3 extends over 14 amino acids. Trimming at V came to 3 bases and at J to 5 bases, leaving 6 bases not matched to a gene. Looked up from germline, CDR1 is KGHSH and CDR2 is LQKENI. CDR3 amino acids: CASSPSREGHEQYF. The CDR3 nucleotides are TGTGCCAGCTCACCCTCCCGGGAGGGCCACGAGCAGTACTTC.

In DNA form, the CDR3 reads TGTGCCAGCAGTTTTGGGGCCTTCTTCCCGAACACCGGGGAGCTGTTTTTT. Its translation is CASSFGAFFPNTGELFF. The V call is TRBV27, the J call TRBJ2-2, with D tentatively TRBD1 (5 bases). The CDR3 is 17 amino acids. Trimming stripped 3 bases from V and 0 bases from J, with 14 bases between. CDR1 is MNHEY, CDR2 SMNVEV, per germline (reference sequence).

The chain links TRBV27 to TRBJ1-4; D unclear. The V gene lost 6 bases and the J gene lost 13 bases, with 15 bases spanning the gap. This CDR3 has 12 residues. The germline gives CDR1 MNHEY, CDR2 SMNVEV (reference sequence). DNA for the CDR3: TGTGCCAGCAGAAGAAACCAAAGCGGACTGTTTTTT. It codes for CASRRNQSGLFF.

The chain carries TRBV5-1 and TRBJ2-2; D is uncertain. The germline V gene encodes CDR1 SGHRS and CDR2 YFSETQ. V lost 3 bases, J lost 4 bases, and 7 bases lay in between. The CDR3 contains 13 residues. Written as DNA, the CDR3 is TGCGCCAGCAGCTCTGACTTCACCGGGGAGCTGTTTTTT. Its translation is CASSSDFTGELFF.

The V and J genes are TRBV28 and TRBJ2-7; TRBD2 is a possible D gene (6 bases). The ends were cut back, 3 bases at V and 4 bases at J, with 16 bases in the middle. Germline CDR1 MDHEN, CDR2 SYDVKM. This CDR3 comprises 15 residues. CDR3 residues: CASSLSGPGAYEQYF. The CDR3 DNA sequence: TGTGCCAGCAGTTTGAGCGGTCCGGGAGCTTACGAGCAGTACTTC.

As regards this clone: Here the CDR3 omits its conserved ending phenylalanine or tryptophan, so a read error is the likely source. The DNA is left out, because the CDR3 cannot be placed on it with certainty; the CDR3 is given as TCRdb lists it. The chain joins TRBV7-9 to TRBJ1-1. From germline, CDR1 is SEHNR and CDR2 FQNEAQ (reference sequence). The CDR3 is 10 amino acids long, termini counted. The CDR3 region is CASSLGGPTI.

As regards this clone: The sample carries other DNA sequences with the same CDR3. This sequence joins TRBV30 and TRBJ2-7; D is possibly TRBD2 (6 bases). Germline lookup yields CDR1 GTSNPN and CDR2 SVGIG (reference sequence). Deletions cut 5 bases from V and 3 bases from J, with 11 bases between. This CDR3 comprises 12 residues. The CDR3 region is CAWSRGGYEQYF. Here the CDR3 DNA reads TGTGCCTGGTCTCGGGGAGGCTACGAGCAGTACTTC.

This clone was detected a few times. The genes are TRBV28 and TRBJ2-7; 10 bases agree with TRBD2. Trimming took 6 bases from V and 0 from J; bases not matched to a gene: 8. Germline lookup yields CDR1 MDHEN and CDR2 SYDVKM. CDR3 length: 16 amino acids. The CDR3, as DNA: TGTGCCAGCAGCATTACTAGCGGGACCTTCTCCTACGAGCAGTACTTC. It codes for CASSITSGTFSYEQYF.

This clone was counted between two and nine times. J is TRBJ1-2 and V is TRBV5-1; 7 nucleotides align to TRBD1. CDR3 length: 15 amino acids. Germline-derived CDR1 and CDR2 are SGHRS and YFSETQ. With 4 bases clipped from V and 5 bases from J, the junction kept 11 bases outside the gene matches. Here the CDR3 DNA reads TGCGCCAGCAGCCCGCGGGACAGCCGGAGTTATGGCTACACCTTC. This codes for CASSPRDSRSYGYTF.

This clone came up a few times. Here the CDR3 reads CAWARVLQYF. DNA of the CDR3: TGTGCCTGGGCCAGGGTATTGCAGTACTTC. The V and J genes are TRBV30 and TRBJ2-7, with D perhaps matching TRBD1 (5 bases). The germline V gene has CDR1 GTSNPN and CDR2 SVGIG (reference sequence). V lost 5 bases to trimming and J lost 9 bases, with 11 bases between them. This CDR3 comprises 10 residues.

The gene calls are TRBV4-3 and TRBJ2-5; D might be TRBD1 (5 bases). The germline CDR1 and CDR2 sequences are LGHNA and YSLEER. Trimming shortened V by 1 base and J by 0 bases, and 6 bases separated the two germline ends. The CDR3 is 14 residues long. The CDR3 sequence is CASSQGQYQETQYF. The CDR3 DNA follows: TGCGCCAGCAGCCAAGGACAGTACCAAGAGACCCAGTACTTC.

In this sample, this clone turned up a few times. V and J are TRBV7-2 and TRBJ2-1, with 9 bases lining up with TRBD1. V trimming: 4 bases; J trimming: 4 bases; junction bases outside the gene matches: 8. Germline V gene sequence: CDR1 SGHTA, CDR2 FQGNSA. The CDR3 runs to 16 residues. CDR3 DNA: TGTGCCAGCAGCTATAGGTGGGACAGGGCTTACAATGAGCAGTTCTTC. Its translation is CASSYRWDRAYNEQFF.

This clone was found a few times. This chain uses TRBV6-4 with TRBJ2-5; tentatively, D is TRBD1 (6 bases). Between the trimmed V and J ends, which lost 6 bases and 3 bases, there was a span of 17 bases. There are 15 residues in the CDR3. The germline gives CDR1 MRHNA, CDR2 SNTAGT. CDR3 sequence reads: CASSETDSREETQYF. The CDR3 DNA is TGTGCCAGCAGCGAGACGGACAGCCGAGAAGAGACCCAGTACTTC.

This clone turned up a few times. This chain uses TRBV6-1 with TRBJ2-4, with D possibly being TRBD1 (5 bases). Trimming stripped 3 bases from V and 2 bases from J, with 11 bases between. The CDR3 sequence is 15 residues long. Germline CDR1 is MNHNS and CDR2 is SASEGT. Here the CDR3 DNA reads TGTGCCAGCAGTGAGTACGCAGGGTCCAAAAACATTCAGTACTTC. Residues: CASSEYAGSKNIQYF.